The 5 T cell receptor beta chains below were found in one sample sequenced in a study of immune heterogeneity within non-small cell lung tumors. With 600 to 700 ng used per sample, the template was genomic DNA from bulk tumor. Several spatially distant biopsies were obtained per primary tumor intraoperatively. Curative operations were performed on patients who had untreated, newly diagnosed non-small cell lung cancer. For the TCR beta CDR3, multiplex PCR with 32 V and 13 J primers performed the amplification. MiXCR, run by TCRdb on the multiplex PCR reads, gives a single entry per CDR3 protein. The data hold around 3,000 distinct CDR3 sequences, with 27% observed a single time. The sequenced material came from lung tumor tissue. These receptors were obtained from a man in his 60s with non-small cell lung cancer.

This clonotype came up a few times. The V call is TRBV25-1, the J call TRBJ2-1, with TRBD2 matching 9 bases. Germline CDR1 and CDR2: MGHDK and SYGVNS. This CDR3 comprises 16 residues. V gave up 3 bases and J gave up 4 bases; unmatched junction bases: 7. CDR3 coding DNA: TGTGCCAGCAGTGACACGACTAGCGGAGATTACAATGAGCAGTTCTTC. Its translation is CASSDTTSGDYNEQFF. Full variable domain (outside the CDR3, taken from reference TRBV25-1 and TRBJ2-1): EADIYQTPRYLVIGTGKKITLECSQTMGHDKMYWYQQDPGMELHLIHYSYGVNSTEKGDLSSESTVSRIRTEHFPLTLESARPSHTSQYLCASSDTTSGDYNEQFFGPGTRLTVL.

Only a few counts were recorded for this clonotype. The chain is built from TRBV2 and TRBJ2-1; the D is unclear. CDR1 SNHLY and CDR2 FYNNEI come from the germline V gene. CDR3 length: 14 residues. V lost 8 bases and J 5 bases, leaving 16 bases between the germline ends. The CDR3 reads CASELIPSHNEQFF. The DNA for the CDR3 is TGTGCCAGCGAGCTAATCCCGTCCCACAATGAGCAGTTCTTC.

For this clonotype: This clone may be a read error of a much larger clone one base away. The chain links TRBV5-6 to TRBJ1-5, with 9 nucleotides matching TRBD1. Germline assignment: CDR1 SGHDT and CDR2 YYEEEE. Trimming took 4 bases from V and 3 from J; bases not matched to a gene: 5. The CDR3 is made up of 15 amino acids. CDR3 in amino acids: CASSPGTGINQPQHF. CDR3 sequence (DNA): TGTGCCAGCAGCCCAGGGACAGGGATCAATCAGCCCCAGCATTTT. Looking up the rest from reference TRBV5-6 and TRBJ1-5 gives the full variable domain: DAGVTQSPTHLIKTRGQQVTLRCSPKSGHDTVSWYQQALGQGPQFIFQYYEEEERQRGNFPDRFSGHQFPNYSSELNVNALLLGDSALYLCASSPGTGINQPQHFGDGTRLSIL.

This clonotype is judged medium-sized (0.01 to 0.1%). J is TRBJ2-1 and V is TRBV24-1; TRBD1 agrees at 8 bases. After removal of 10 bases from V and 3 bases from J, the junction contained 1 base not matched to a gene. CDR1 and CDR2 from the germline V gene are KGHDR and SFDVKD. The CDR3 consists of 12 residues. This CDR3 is CATGQGYNEQFF. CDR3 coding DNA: TGTGCCACTGGACAGGGCTACAATGAGCAGTTCTTC.

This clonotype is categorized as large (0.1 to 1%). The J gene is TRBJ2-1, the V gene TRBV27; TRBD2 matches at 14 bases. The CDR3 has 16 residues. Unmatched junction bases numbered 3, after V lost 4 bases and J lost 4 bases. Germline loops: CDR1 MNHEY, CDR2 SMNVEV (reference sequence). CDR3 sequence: CASSSRTSGRYNEQFF. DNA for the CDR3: TGTGCCAGCAGTTCCCGGACTAGCGGGAGGTACAATGAGCAGTTCTTC.